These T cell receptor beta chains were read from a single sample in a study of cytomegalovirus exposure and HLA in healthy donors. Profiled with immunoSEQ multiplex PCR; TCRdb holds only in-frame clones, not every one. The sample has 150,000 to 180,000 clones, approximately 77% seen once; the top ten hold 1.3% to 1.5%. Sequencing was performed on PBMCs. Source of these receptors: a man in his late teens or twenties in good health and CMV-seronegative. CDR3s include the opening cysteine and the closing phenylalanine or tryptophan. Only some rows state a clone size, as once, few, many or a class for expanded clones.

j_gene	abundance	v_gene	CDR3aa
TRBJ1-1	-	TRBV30	CAWSRGGTEAFF
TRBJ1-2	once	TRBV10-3	CAISDRTGYGYTF
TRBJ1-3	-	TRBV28	CASTPHLGNTIYF
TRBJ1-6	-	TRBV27	CASRDSSYNSPLHF
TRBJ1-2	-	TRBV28	CASSSTANYGYTF
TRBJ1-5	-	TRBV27	CASREQGTGGNQPQHF
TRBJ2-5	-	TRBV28	CASSGGLTAGGQETQYF
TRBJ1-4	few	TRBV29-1	CSVEGQNEKLFF
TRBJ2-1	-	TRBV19	CASRTSGSFLGNEQFF
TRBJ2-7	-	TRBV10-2	CASWREEGYEQYF
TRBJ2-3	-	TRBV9	CASSPGSGSTDTQYF
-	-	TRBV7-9	CSSSRLAGPSYEQYF
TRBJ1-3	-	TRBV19	CACGGNTIYF
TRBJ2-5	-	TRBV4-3	CASSAGNQETQYF
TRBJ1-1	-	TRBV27	CASSQHIQGAKAFF
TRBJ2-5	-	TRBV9	CASSVGRTSGGETQYF
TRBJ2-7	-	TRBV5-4	CASSLGTNYEQYF
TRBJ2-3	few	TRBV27	CASSRQGAGVDTQYF
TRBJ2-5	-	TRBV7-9	CASRSPLSGRGETQYF
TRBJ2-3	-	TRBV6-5	CASRPSPGTDTQYF
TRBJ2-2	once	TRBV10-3	CAISKGQGARTGELFF
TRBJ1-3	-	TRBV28	CASSFGGNTIYF
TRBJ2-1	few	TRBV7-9	CASTPVAGLNEQFF
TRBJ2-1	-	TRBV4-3	CASSPNLETYNEQFF
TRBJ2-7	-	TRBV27	CASSFASETYEQYF
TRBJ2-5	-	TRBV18	CASSRGQQETQYF
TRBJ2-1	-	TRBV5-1	CASSRGTSGRYEQFF
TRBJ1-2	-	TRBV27	CASSLTSRGGYTF
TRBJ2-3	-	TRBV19	CASSTLLDDTQYF
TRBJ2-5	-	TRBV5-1	CASSTGQGFSETQYF
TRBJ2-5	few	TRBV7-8	CASSPWDSQETQYF
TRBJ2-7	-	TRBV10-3	CAISSTGSYEQYF
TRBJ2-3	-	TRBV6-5	CASSYSGLERADTQYF
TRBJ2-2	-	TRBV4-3	CASSPRTLQLVTGELFF
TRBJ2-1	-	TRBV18	CASSPTIRGDNEQFF
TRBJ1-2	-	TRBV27	CASSLIGQTNYGYTF
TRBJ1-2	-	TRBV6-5	CASRGGARYGYTF
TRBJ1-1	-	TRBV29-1	CSVRGWEGTEAFF
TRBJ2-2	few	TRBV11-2	CASSLGGLANTGELFF
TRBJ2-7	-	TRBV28	CASTRVAGYEQYF